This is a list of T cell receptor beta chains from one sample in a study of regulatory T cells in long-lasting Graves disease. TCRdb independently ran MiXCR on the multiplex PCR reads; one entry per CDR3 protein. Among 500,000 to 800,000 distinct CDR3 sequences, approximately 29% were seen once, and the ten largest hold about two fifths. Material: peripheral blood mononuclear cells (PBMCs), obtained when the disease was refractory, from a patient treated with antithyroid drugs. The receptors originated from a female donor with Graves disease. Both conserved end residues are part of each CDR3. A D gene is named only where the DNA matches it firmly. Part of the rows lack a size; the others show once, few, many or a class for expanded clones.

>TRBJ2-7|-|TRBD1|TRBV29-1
CSVLGWTGGYEQYF
TGCAGCGTCTTAGGGTGGACAGGGGGCTACGAGCAGTACTTC
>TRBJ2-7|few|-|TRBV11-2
CASSLDPIYEQYF
TGTGCCAGCAGCTTAGATCCGATCTACGAGCAGTACTTC
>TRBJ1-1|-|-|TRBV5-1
CASSFDRARTEAFF
TGCGCCAGCAGTTTCGACAGAGCCAGGACTGAAGCTTTCTTT
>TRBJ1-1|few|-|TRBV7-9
CASSLSFVNTEAFF
TGTGCCAGCAGCTTATCCTTTGTGAACACTGAAGCTTTCTTT
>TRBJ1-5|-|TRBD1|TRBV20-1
CSARPIRGDRAYSNQPQHF
TGCAGTGCTAGACCTATAAGGGGCGACAGGGCCTATAGCAATCAGCCCCAGCATTTT
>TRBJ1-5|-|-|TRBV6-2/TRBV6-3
CASSGRGGGNQPQHF
TGTGCCAGCAGCGGCAGGGGAGGGGGCAATCAGCCCCAGCATTTT
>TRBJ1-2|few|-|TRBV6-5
CASSFTASGYTF
TGTGCCAGCAGTTTTACAGCTAGCGGCTACACCTTC
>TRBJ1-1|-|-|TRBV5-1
CASSSWGDTEAFF
TGCGCCAGCAGCTCGTGGGGGGACACTGAAGCTTTCTTT
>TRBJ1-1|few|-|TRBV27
CASKRPNTEAFF
TGTGCCAGCAAGAGGCCGAACACTGAAGCTTTCTTT
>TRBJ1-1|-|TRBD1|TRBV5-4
CASRRRDRGAMNTEAFF
TGTGCCAGCAGACGACGCGACAGGGGGGCGATGAACACTGAAGCTTTCTTT
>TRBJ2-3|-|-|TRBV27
CASSISTRLGDTQYF
TGTGCCAGCAGTATATCCACCCGACTCGGAGATACGCAGTATTTT
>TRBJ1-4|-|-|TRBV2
CASSLVPPLQATNEKLFF
TGTGCCAGCAGCTTAGTGCCGCCTCTTCAGGCTACTAATGAAAAACTGTTTTTT
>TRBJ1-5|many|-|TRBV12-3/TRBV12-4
CASSLIGGNQPQHF
TGTGCCAGCAGCTTAATCGGGGGCAATCAGCCCCAGCATTTT
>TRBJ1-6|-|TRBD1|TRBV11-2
CASSEGQVGDSPLHF
TGTGCCAGCAGCGAGGGACAGGTGGGCGATTCACCCCTCCACTTT
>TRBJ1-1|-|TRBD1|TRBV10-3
CAISESSLGQWNMNTEAFF
TGTGCCATCAGTGAATCGTCCTTGGGACAGTGGAACATGAACACTGAAGCTTTCTTT
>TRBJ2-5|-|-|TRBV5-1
CASSLWSPRETQYF
TGCGCCAGCAGCTTGTGGTCACCTCGGGAGACCCAGTACTTC
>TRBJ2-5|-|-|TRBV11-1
CASSPSIIAETQYF
TGTGCCAGCAGCCCCTCCATAATAGCGGAGACCCAGTACTTC
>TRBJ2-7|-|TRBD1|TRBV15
CATSRDRDRRGEQYF
TGTGCCACCAGCAGAGACCGGGACAGGAGAGGCGAGCAGTACTTC
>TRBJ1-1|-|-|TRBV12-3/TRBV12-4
CASSLDLGGTEAFF
TGTGCCAGCAGTTTAGATCTGGGAGGCACTGAAGCTTTCTTT
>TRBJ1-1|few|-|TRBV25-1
CASRWVRLIMNTEAFF
TGTGCCAGCAGGTGGGTGCGGCTCATTATGAACACTGAAGCTTTCTTT
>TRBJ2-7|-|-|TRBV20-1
CSARGGTSVTYEQYF
TGCAGTGCTAGAGGAGGGACCTCCGTAACCTACGAGCAGTACTTC
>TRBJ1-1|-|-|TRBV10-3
CAISASHGSAEAFF
TGTGCCATCAGCGCCTCACACGGGTCGGCTGAAGCTTTCTTT
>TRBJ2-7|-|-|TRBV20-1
CSATCKGPGRILYEQYF
TGCAGTGCCACTTGCAAGGGGCCGGGACGGATTTTGTACGAGCAGTACTTC
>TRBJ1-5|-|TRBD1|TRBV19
CASSSRWRDRAQPQHF
TGTGCCAGTAGTTCCCGCTGGAGGGACAGGGCTCAGCCCCAGCATTTT
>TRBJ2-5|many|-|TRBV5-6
CASSNGIQETQYF
TGTGCCAGCAGCAATGGGATTCAAGAGACCCAGTACTTC
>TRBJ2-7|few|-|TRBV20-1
CSARDPRQGYYEQYF
TGCAGTGCTAGAGATCCCAGGCAGGGGTACTACGAGCAGTACTTC
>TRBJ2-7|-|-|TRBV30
CAWSVKGDAEQYF
TGTGCCTGGAGTGTAAAAGGGGATGCTGAGCAGTACTTC
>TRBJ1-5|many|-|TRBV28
CASRNRLSSNQPQHF
TGTGCCAGCAGAAATAGACTTTCGAGCAATCAGCCCCAGCATTTT
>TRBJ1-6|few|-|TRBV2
CASSAGVGSPLHF
TGTGCCAGCAGTGCTGGGGTCGGTTCACCCCTCCACTTT
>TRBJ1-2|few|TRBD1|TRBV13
CASSLWTGGSGYTF
TGTGCCAGCAGCTTATGGACAGGGGGAAGTGGCTACACCTTC
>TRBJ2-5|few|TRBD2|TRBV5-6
CASSLAGARETQYF
TGTGCCAGCAGCTTAGCGGGAGCTCGGGAGACCCAGTACTTC
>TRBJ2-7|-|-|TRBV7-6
CASSPGARAEQYF
TGTGCCAGCAGCCCCGGCGCTCGCGCCGAGCAGTACTTC
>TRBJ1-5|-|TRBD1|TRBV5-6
CASSGTGVIQPQHF
TGTGCCAGCAGCGGGACAGGGGTTATTCAGCCCCAGCATTTT
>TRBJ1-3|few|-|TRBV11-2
CASSLQRGNTIYF
TGTGCCAGCAGCTTACAAAGGGGAAACACCATATATTTT
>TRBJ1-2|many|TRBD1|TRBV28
CASRRQGGTYGYTF
TGTGCCAGCAGACGACAGGGGGGAACCTATGGCTACACCTTC
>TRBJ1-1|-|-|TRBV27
CASRPNGFTEAFF
TGTGCCAGCAGGCCTAACGGGTTCACTGAAGCTTTCTTT
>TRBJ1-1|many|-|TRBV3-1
CASSPRPELAFF
TGTGCCAGCAGCCCGCGACCGGAATTGGCTTTCTTT
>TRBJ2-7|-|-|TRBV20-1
CSARDFRVPTYEQYF
TGCAGTGCTAGAGATTTTCGGGTGCCTACCTACGAGCAGTACTTC
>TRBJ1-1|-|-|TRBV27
CASSSRTLRTEAFF
TGTGCCAGCAGTTCTCGGACACTGAGGACTGAAGCTTTCTTT
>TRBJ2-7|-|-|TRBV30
CAWSGKWEGEQYF
TGTGCCTGGAGTGGGAAGTGGGAAGGCGAGCAGTACTTC
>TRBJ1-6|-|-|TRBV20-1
CSAEGLTNSPLHF
TGCAGTGCAGAGGGGTTGACGAATTCACCCCTCCACTTT
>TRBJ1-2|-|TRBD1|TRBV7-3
CASSPMTGLVGYTF
TGTGCCAGCAGCCCGATGACAGGGCTCGTCGGCTACACCTTC
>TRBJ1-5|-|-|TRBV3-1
CASSAGRNSNQPQHF
TGTGCCAGCAGTGCGGGCCGGAATAGCAATCAGCCCCAGCATTTT
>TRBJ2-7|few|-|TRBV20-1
CSARDGGVNEQYF
TGCAGTGCTAGAGACGGGGGAGTGAACGAGCAGTACTTC
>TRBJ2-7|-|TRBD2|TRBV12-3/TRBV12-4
CASSSGLAESYEQYF
TGTGCCAGCAGTTCGGGACTAGCGGAATCCTACGAGCAGTACTTC
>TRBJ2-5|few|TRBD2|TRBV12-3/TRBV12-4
CASSPLAGEETQYF
TGTGCCAGCAGTCCCTTAGCGGGAGAAGAGACCCAGTACTTC
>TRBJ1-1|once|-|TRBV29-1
CSAITTPNTEAFF
TGCAGCGCGATTACGACCCCGAACACTGAAGCTTTCTTT
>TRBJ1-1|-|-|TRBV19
CASSMDPGPMNTEAFF
TGTGCCAGTAGTATGGACCCCGGACCTATGAACACTGAAGCTTTCTTT
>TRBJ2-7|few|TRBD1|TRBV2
CASSDGLGQGPYEQYF
TGTGCCAGCAGTGATGGGTTGGGACAGGGTCCCTACGAGCAGTACTTC
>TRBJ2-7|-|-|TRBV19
CASSIDLVGTYEQYF
TGTGCCAGTAGTATAGATCTGGTGGGAACCTACGAGCAGTACTTC